This T cell receptor beta chain was obtained from a study of blood T cells in healthy people across ages. This CDR3 has 14 amino acids. Germline CDR1 PRHDT, CDR2 FYEKMQ (reference sequence). V was pared by 5 bases and J by 6 bases, with 15 bases between. Together with a sample-barcoded 5' primer, a J-beta primer mix was included in a second PCR lasting 7 to 11 cycles. MiXCR, run by TCRdb on the 5' RACE reads, gives a single entry per CDR3 protein. The table has hundreds of thousands of distinct CDR3 sequences, roughly 58% seen once. This receptor was identified in a man in his sixties in good health. The chain links TRBV13 to TRBJ2-3; D possibly uses TRBD1 or TRBD2 (5 bases each). Sample: blood. CDR3 nucleotides: TGTGCCAGCAGCCCCCGCTTCGGGGCGGATACGCAGTATTTT. It specifies CASSPRFGADTQYF.